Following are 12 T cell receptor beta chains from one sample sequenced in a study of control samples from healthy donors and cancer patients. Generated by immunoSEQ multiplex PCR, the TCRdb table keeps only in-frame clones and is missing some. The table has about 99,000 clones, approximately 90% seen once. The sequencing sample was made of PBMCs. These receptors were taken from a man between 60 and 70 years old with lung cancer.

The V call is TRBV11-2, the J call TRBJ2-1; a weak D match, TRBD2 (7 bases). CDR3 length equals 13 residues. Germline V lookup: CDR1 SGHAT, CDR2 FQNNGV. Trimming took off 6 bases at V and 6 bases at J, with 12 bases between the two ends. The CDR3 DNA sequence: TGTGCCAGCAGTACAGGGAGGGTCAATGAGCAGTTCTTC. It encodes CASSTGRVNEQFF. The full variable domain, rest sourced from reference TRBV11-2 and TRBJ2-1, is EAGVAQSPRYKIIEKRQSVAFWCNPISGHATLYWYQQILGQGPKLLIQFQNNGVVDDSQLPKDRFSAERLKGVDSTLKIQPAKLEDSAVYLCASSTGRVNEQFFGPGTRLTVL.

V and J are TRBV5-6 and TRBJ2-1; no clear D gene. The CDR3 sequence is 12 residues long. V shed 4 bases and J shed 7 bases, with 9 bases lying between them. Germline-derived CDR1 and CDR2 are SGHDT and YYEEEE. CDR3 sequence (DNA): TGTGCCAGCAGCGCGATTCAGAATGAGCAGTTCTTC. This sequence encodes CASSAIQNEQFF.

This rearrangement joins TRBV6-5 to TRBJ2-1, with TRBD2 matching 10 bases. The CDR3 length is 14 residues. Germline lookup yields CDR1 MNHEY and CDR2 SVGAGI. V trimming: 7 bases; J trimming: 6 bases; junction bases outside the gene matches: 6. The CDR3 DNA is TGTGCCAGCACTCTCAGCGGGGGGGCCAATGAGCAGTTCTTC. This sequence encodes CASTLSGGANEQFF.

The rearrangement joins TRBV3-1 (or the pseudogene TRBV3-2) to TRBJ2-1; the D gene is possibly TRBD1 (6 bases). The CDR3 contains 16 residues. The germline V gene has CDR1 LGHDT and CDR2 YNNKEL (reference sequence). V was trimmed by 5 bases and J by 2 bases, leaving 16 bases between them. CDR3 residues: CASSNRMNRAYNEQFF. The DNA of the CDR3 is TGTGCCAGCAGCAATAGGATGAACAGGGCCTACAATGAGCAGTTCTTC.

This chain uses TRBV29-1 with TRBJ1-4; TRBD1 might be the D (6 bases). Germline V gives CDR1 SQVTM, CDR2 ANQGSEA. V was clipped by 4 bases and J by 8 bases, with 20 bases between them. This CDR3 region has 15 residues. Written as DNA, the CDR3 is TGCAGCGTTGCCCCGGACAGTTTATCGGTAGAAAAACTGTTTTTT. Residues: CSVAPDSLSVEKLFF.

The CDR3 reads CASSLSRRSNTEAFF. As DNA, the CDR3 is TGTGCCAGCAGTTTATCGCGACGTTCGAACACTGAAGCTTTCTTT. The chain couples TRBV27 to TRBJ1-1; D remains ambiguous. CDR1 and CDR2 (germline): MNHEY, SMNVEV (reference sequence). CDR3 size: 15 residues. Deletions cut 0 bases from V and 1 base from J, with 9 bases between.

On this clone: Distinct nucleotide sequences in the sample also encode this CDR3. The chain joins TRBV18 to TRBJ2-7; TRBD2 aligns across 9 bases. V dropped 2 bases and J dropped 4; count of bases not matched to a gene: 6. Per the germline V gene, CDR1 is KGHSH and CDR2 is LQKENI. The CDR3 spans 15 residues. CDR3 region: CASSPGRLAVYEQYF. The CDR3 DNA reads TGTGCCAGCTCACCAGGGCGACTAGCGGTTTACGAGCAGTACTTC.

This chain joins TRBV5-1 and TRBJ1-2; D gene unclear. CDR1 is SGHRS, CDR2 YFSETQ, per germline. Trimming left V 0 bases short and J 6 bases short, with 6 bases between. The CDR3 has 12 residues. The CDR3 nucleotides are TGCGCCAGCAGCTTGGGAGGTGATGGCTACACCTTC. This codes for CASSLGGDGYTF.

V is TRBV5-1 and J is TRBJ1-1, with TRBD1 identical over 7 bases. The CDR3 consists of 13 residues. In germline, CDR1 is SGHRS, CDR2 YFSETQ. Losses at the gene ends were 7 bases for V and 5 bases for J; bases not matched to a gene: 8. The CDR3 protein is CASGYRGETEAFF. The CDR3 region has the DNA TGCGCCAGCGGATACAGGGGAGAGACTGAAGCTTTCTTT.

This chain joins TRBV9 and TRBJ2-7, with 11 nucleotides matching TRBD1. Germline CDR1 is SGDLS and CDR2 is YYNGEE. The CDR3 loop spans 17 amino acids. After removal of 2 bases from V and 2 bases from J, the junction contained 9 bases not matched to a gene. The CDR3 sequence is CASSVEVGTGGTYEQYF. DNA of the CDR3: TGTGCCAGCAGCGTTGAGGTGGGGACAGGGGGAACCTACGAGCAGTACTTC.

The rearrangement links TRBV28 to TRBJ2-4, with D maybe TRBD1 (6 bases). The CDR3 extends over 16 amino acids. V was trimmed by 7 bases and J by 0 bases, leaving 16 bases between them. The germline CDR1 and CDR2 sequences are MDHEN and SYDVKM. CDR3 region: CASTPGQTLAKNIQYF. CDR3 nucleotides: TGTGCCAGCACCCCTGGACAGACTCTAGCCAAAAACATTCAGTACTTC. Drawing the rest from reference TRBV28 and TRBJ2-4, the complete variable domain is DVKVTQSSRYLVKRTGEKVFLECVQDMDHENMFWYRQDPGLGLRLIYFSYDVKMKEKGDIPEGYSVSREKKERFSLILESASTNQTSMYLCASTPGQTLAKNIQYFGAGTRLSVL.

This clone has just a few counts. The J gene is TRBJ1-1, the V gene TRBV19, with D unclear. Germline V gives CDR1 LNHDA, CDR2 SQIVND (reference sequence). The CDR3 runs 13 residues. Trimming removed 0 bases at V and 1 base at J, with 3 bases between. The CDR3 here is CASSIDRNTEAFF. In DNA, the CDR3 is TGTGCCAGTAGTATAGACAGGAACACTGAAGCTTTCTTT.